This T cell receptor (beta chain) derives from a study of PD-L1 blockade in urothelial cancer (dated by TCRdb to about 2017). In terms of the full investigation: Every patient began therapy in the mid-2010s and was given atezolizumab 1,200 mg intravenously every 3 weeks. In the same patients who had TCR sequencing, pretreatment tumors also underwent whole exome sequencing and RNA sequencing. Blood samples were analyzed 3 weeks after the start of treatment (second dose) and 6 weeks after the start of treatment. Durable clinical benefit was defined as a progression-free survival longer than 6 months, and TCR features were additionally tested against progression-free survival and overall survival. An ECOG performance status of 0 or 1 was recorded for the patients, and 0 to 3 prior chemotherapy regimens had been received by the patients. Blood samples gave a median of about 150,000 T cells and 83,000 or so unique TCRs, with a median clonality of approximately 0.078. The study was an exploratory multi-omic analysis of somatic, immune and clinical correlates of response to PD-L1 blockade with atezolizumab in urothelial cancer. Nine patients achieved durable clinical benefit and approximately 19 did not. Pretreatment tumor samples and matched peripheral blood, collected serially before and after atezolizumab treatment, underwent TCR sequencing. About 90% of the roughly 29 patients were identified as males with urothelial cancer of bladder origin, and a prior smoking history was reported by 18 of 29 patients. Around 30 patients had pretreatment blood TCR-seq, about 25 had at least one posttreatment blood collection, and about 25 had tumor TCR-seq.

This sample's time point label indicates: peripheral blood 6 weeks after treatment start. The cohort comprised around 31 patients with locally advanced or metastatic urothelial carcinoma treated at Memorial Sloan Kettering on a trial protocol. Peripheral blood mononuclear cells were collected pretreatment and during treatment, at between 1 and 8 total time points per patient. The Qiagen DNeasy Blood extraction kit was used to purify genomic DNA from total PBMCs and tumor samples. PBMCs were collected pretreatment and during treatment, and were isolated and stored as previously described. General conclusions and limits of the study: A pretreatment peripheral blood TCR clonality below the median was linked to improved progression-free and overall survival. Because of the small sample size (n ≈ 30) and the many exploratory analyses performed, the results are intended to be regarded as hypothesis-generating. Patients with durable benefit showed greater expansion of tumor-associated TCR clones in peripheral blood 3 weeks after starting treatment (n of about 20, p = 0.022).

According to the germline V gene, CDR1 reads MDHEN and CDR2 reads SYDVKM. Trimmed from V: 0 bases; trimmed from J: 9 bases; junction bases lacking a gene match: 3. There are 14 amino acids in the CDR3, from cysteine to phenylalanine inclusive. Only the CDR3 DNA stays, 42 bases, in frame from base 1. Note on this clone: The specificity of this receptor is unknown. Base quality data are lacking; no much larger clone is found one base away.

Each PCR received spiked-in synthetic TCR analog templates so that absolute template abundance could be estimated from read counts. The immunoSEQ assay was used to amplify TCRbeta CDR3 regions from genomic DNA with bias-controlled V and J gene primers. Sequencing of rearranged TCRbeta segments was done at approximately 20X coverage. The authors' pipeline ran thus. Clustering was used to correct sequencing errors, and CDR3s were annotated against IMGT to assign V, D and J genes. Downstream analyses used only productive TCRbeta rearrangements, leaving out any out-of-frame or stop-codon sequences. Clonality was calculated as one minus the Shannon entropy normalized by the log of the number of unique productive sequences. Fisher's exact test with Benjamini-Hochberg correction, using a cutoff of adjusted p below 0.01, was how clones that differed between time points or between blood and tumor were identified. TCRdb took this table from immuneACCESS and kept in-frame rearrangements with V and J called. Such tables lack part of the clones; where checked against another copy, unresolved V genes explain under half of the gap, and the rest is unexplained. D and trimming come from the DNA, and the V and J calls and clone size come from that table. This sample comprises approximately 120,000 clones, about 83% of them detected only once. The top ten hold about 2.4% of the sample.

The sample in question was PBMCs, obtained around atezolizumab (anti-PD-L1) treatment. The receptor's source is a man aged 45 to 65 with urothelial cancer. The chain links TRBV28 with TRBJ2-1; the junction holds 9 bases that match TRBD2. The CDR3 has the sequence CASSLWREGGEQFF. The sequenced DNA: TGTGCCAGCAGTTTATGGCGGGAGGGCGGTGAGCAGTTCTTC.